This T cell receptor (beta chain) was recovered during a study of neurological immune-mediated disorders (dated by TCRdb to 2018 to 2020). The study in broad terms: The study compared peripheral blood TCR-beta repertoires of HTLV-I-associated myelopathy (HAM/TSP) patients, multiple sclerosis patients and healthy controls using UMI-based sequencing. The roughly 100 TCR-beta libraries covered PBMC samples along with longitudinal samples, technical triplicates, and paired sorted CD4+ and CD8+ T-cell subsets. The cohort comprised around 70 subjects: about 14 HAM/TSP patients, 35 or so multiple sclerosis patients and approximately 20 healthy controls.

Study-wide conclusions, independent of this receptor: Across subjects, expanded clones never shared an identical CDR3 amino acid sequence, which suggests that the TCR-beta repertoires in every group were private. TCR clonal expansion was greatest in HAM/TSP patients and smallest in MS patients, who ranked below even healthy controls.

This clonotype has a count of ten or more. Its antigen target is currently unknown. No much larger clone is present one base from it, and per-base qualities are unavailable. From the germline V gene (reference sequence), CDR1 is LGHDT and CDR2 is YNNKEL. From cysteine to phenylalanine, the CDR3 is 15 amino acids long. CDR3 DNA only is kept here, 45 bases in frame from base 1. V has 6 bases trimmed and J has 8 bases trimmed; junction bases matching no gene number 9. The healthy controls were volunteers from blood banks in Maryland, USA. Libraries from unsorted PBMCs were made from 2 million PBMCs kept in RNAlater at -80 degrees C until RNA extraction. Peripheral blood was subjected to Ficoll-Hypaque density gradient centrifugation to isolate PBMCs, which were then cryopreserved in liquid nitrogen. cDNA was synthesized by template-switch 5'RACE using a primer with a 10-nucleotide random unique molecular identifier that tagged each TCR transcript. Over 180 million TCR-beta sequences, covering 15-18 subjects, were produced in each sequencing run. Total RNA was extracted with the RNeasy kit. The KAPA Real-time Library Amplification kit was used to amplify TCR-beta VDJ regions with primers targeting the TCR constant region and the 5'RACE anchor. A first PCR added sample indexes and Illumina adaptors, and a second PCR then raised library yield. The roughly 650 bp TCR product was size-selected on a 2% E-gel SizeSelection system after Ampure bead purification. Before pooling, library quality was checked on a Bioanalyzer, concentration was measured with Qubit, and libraries were quantified with the Kapa Library Quantification kit. An Illumina HiSeq 2500 was used to sequence the libraries paired-end at 2 x 150 bp. To increase sequence diversity, roughly 24-31% phiX was spiked into each library pool. Regarding the original processing steps: Quality-filtered reads were processed with the UMI-based MiGEC pipeline, which removed over 85% of raw TCR sequences during error correction. VDJ genes were aligned to IMGT germline references, and clonotypes were defined by unique CDR3 amino acid sequence plus V-J genes. Clonal expansion, Shannon diversity, and CDR3 relatedness (CalcPairwiseDistances, ClusterSamples) were evaluated with VDJtools, and phylogenetic trees were built with CLCbio workbench. A clone was classed as expanded if it had 8 or more unique UMIs, a cutoff based on coefficient-of-variation modelling across technical triplicates. The public reads were reprocessed in TCRdb via fastp at Q25 and MiXCR, keeping in-frame beta chains. Each CDR3 protein gets just one entry, which takes the most common genes and DNA from the rows behind it. TCRdb, not the authors, supplied the V and J calls. The sample records 25,000 to 35,000 distinct CDR3 sequences, 9.5% to 13% of which are singletons. The ten largest clones capture about 5.6% of the sample.

Input material: PBMCs. Rearrangement joined TRBV3-1 to TRBJ2-1; TRBD1 lines up with 11 middle nucleotides. The TCR sequence derives from a woman aged 55 to 70 in good health. The DNA reads as follows: TGTGCCAGCAGTCGGACAGGGGGCGTAGGCGATGAGCAGTTCTTC. It specifies CASSRTGGVGDEQFF.